This T cell receptor beta chain was sequenced during a study of CD8 T cells in Susac syndrome. Broader study findings: As acknowledged by the study, its TCR sequencing and HLA analysis included a relatively small number of individuals.

TCR beta sequences were obtained from blood CD8+ and CD4+ T cells. With regard to this clonotype: Its antigen is currently unknown.

Reverse transcription of about 0.5 to 1 ug RNA used random hexamers. Multiplex PCR with immunoSEQ amplified the TCR beta CDR3 across 54 Vbeta and 13 Jbeta. Each CDR3 protein gets one entry after TCRdb re-called the immunoSEQ multiplex PCR reads with MiXCR. The table includes 150,000 to 200,000 distinct CDR3 sequences, 93% detected once. The sequencing input was CD4+ T cells from PBMCs. This TCR was sampled from a human donor in good health.

This CDR3 is CASSVDLVNIQYF. The CDR3 region has the DNA TGTGCCAGCAGCGTAGATCTGGTTAACATTCAGTACTTC. V gene TRBV9 combines with J gene TRBJ2-4, with D unresolved. With 0 bases removed from V and 7 bases from J, the gap between germline ends came to 8 bases. The length of the CDR3 is 13 residues. Germline loops: CDR1 SGDLS, CDR2 YYNGEE.